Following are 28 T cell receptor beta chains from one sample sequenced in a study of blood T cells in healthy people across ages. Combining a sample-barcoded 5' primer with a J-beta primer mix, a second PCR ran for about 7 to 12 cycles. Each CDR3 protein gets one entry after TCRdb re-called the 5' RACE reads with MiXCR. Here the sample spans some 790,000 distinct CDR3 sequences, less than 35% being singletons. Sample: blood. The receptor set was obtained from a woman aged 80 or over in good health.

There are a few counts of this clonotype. CDR3 DNA: TGTGCCAGCAGCCGGGGACAGGGGATAGAACAGGCCCAGTACTTC. Translated, it gives CASSRGQGIEQAQYF. The chain carries TRBV7-2 and TRBJ2-7; TRBD1 aligns across 10 bases. Germline CDR1 is SGHTA and CDR2 is FQGNSA. The CDR3 sequence is 15 residues long. The ends lost 5 bases at V and 10 bases at J; junction bases unmatched: 14.

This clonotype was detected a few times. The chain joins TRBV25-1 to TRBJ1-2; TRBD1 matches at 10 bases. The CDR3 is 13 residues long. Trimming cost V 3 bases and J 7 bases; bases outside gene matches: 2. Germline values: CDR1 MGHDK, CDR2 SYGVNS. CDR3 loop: CASSEGDRGGYTF. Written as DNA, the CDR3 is TGTGCCAGCAGTGAGGGGGACAGGGGTGGCTACACCTTC.

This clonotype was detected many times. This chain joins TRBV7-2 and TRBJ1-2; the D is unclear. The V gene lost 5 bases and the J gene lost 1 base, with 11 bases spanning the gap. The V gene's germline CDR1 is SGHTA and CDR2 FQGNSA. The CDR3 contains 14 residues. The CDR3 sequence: CASSPTPGNYGYTF. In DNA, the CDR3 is TGTGCCAGCAGCCCCACTCCGGGTAACTATGGCTACACCTTC.

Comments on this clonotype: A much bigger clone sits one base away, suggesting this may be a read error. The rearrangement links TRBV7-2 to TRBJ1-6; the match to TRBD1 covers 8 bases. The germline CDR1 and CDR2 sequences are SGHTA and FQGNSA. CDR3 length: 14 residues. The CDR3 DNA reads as TGTGCCAGCAGCTCCGGACAGGGTAGTTCACCCCTCTACTTT. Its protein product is CASSSGQGSSPLYF.

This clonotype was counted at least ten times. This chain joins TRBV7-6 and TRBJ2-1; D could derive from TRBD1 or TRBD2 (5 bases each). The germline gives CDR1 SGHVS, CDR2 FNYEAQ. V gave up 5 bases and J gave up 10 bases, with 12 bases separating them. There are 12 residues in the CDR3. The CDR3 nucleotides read TGTGCCAGCAGCCCAGTGGGGACGGAGCAGTTCTTC. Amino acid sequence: CASSPVGTEQFF.

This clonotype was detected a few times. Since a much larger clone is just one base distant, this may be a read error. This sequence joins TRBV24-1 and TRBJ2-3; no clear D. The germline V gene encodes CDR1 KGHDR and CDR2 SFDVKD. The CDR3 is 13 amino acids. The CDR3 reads CATSDLRPDTRYF. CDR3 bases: TGTGCCACCAGTGATTTGCGTCCGGATACGCGGTATTTT.

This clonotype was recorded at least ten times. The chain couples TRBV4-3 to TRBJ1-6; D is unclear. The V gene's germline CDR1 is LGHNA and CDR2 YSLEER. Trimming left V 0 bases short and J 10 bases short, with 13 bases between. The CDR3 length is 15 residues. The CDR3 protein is CASSQEAGIGSPLHF. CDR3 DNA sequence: TGCGCCAGCAGCCAAGAGGCGGGAATTGGGTCACCCCTCCACTTT.

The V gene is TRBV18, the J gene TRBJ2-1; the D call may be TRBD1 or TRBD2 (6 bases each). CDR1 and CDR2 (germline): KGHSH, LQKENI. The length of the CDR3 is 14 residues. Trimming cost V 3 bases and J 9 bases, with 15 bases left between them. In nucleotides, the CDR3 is TGTGCCAGCTCACCGGGGGGCGGACCTACTGAGCAGTTCTTC. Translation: CASSPGGGPTEQFF.

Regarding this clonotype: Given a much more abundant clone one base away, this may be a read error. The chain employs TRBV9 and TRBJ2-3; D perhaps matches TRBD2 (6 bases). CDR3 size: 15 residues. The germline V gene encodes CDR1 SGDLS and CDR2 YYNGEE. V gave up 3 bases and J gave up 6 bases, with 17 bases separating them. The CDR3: CASSGDPRRADTQYF. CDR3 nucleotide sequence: TGTGCCAGCAGCGGAGATCCCCGGAGGGCGGATACGCAGTATTTT.

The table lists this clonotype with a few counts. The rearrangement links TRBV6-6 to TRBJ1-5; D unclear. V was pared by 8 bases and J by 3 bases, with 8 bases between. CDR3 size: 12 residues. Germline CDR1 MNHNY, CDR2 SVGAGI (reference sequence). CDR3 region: CASGSPNQPQHF. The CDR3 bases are TGTGCCAGCGGTTCCCCCAATCAGCCCCAGCATTTT.

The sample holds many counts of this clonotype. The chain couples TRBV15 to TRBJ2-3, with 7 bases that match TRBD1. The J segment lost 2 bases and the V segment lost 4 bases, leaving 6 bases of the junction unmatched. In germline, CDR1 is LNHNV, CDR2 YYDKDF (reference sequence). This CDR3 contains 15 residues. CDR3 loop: CATSTLTGNTDTQYF. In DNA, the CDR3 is TGTGCCACCAGCACCCTGACAGGGAACACAGATACGCAGTATTTT.

Here the CDR3 DNA reads TGTGCCAGCAGACCGGGACGGGGGTTAGTAAGAGGCAGTCAGCCCCAGCATTTT. Its protein is CASRPGRGLVRGSQPQHF. The chain employs TRBV6-1 and TRBJ1-5, with D possibly matching TRBD1 (5 bases). Germline CDR1 and CDR2: MNHNS and SASEGT. The V end was cut by 6 bases, the J end by 6 bases, with 27 bases between. The CDR3 runs to 18 residues.

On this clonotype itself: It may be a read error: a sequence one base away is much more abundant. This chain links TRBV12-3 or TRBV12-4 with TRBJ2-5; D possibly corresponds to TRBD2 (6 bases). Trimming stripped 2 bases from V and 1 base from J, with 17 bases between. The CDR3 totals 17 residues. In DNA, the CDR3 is TGTGCCAGCAGTTTATCTCGGGGCGGGGTGTGCCAAGAGACCCAGTACTTC. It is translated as CASSLSRGGVCQETQYF.

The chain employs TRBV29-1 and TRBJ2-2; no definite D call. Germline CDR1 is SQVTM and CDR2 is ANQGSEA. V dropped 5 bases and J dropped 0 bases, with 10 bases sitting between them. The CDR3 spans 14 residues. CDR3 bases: TGCAGCGTTATTTGGACCCCGAACACCGGGGAGCTGTTTTTT. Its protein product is CSVIWTPNTGELFF.

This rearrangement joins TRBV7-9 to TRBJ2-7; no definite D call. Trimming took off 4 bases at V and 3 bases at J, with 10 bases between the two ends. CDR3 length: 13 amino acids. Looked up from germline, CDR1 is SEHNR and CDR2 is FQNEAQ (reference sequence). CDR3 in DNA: TGTGCCAGCAGCTCCAAAGGTCTCTACGAGCAGTACTTC. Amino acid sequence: CASSSKGLYEQYF.

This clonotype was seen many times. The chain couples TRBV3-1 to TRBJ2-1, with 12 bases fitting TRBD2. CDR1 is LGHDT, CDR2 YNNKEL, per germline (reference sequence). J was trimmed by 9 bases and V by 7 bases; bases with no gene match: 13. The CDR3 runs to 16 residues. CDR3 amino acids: CASKPASGGVKAEQFF. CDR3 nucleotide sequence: TGTGCCAGCAAACCCGCTAGCGGGGGGGTTAAGGCTGAGCAGTTCTTC.

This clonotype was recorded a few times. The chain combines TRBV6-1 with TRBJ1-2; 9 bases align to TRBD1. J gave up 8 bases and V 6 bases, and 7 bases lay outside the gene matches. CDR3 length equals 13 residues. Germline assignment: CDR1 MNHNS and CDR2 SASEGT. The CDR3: CASRIGQGSGYTF. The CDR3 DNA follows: TGTGCCAGCAGGATAGGACAGGGGAGCGGCTACACCTTC.

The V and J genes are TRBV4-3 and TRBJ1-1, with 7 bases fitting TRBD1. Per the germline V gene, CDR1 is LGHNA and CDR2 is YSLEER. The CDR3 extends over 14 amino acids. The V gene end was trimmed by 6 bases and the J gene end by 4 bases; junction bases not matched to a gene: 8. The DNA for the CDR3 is TGCGCCAGCAGTAAAACAGGGGCAGCCACTGAAGCTTTCTTT. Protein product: CASSKTGAATEAFF.

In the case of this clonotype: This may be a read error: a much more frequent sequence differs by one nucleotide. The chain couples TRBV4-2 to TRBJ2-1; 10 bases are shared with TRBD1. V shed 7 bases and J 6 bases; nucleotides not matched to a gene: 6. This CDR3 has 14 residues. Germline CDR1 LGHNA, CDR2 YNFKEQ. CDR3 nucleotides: TGTGCCAGCACGGGGACAGGGGCTGGCAATGAGCAGTTCTTC. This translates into CASTGTGAGNEQFF.

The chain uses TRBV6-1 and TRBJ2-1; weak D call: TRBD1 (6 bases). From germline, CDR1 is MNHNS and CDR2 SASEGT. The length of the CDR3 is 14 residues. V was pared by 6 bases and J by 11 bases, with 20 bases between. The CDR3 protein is CASRLRGSGNKQFF. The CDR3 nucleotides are TGTGCCAGCAGGCTCAGGGGAAGTGGGAATAAGCAGTTCTTC.

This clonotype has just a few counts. CDR3 coding DNA: TGTGCCAGCAGCCAAGATGGGTATGAAGGCACAGATACGCAGTATTTT. Its protein product is CASSQDGYEGTDTQYF. The chain couples TRBV4-2 to TRBJ2-3; no firm D call. Trimming left V 0 bases short and J 1 base short, with 11 bases between. Germline assignment: CDR1 LGHNA and CDR2 YNFKEQ. CDR3 length: 16 residues.

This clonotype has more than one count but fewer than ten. CDR3 nucleotide sequence: TGCAGTGCCAAGCGCGGTGCCACCACGAACACCGGGGAGCTGTTTTTT. Its protein is CSAKRGATTNTGELFF. This chain links TRBV20-1 with TRBJ2-2, with no clear D. The germline V gene encodes CDR1 DFQATT and CDR2 SNEGSKA (reference sequence). Trimming stripped 6 bases from V and 0 bases from J, with 17 bases between. The CDR3 is 16 residues long.

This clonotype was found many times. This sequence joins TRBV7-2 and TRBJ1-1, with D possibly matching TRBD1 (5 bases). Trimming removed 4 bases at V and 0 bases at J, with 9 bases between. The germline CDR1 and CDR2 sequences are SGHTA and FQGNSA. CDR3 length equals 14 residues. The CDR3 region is CASSSDRLNTEAFF. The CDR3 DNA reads TGTGCCAGCAGCTCCGACAGACTGAACACTGAAGCTTTCTTT.

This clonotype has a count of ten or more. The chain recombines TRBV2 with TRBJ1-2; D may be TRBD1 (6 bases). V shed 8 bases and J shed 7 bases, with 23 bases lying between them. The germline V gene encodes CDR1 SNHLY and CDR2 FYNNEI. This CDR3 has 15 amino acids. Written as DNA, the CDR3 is TGTGCCAGCGGGGAATGGGACATTAATCCTCGTGGCTACACCTTC. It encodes CASGEWDINPRGYTF.

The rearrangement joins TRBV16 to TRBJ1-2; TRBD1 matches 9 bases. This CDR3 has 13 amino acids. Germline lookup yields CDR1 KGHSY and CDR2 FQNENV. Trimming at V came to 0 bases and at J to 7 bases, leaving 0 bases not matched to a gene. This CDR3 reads CASSQSTGGGYTF. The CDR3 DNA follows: TGTGCCAGCAGCCAATCGACAGGGGGTGGCTACACCTTC. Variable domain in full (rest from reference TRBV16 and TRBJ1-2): GEEVAQTPKHLVRGEGQKAKLYCAPIKGHSYVFWYQQVLKNEFKFLISFQNENVFDETGMPKERFSAKCLPNSPCSLEIQATKLEDSAVYFCASSQSTGGGYTFGSGTRLTVV.

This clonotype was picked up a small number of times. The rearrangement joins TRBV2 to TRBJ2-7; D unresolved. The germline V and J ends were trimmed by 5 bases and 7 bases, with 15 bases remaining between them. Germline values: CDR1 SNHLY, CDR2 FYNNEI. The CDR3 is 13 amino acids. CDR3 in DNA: TGTGCCAGCAGTTTGCATAGCCGCGATGAGCAGTACTTC. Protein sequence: CASSLHSRDEQYF.

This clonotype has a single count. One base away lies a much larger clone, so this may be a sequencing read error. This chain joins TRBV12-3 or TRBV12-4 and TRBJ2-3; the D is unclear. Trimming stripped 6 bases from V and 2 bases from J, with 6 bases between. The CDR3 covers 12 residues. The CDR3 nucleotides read TGTGCCAGCAGAAGAATCACAGATACGCAGTATTTT. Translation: CASRRITDTQYF.

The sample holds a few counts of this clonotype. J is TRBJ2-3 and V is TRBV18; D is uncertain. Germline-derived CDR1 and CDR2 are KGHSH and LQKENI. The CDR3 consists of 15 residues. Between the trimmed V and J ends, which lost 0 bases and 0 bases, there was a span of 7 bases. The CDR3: CASSPPSGSTDTQYF. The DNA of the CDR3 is TGTGCCAGCTCACCACCGTCAGGTAGCACAGATACGCAGTATTTT.